This is a list of T cell receptor beta chains from one sample in a study of T cell repertoires in cytomegalovirus infection. TCRdb fed the reads into MiXCR, producing one record per CDR3 protein. This sample carries about 770,000 distinct CDR3 sequences, 29% of them seen once, and the ten largest clones take roughly 13%. Their specific antigens are unknown. The sample in question was cultured CD8+ T cells from PBMCs, obtained from culture after CMV antigen stimulation. The receptors were sampled from a human donor in good health (CMV status not recorded). Some clones in this sample may be carry-over from other donors' samples. Both conserved end residues are part of each CDR3. A D gene is named only where the DNA matches it firmly. The listing skips clone size in some rows; elsewhere it reads once, few, many or a size class.

J,length,D,V,size,DNA,CDR3
TRBJ2-4,11,-,TRBV27,-,TGTGCCAGCGGGTGGACAGTGTCGGAGTACTTC,CASGWTVSEYF
TRBJ1-1,15,-,TRBV12-3/TRBV12-4,few,TGTGCCAGCAGTTCCCGGTTCGTTAGGGCAGTTGAAGCTTTCTTT,CASSSRFVRAVEAFF
TRBJ1-1,13,-,TRBV12-3/TRBV12-4,-,TGTGCCAGCAACGAACCGGGGTTCACTGAAGCTTTCTTT,CASNEPGFTEAFF
TRBJ2-5,16,-,TRBV6-6,-,TGTGCCAGCAGTTACTCCCCCGGGGCGCGGGGAGAGACCCAGTACTTC,CASSYSPGARGETQYF
TRBJ1-1,13,-,TRBV7-8,-,TGTGCCAGCAGCTTAGCAAACAGTCCTGAAGCTTTCTTT,CASSLANSPEAFF
TRBJ2-1,11,-,TRBV12-3/TRBV12-4,few,TGTGCCAGCAGTTCCCCATATGAGCAGTTCTTC,CASSSPYEQFF
TRBJ1-6,16,-,TRBV5-4,-,TGTGCCAGCAGCTTGGGGAGTTCGGTCAGGAATTCACCCCTCCACTTT,CASSLGSSVRNSPLHF
TRBJ2-7,16,-,TRBV7-8,many,TGTGCCAGCAGCTTTCAAGGCAGGTCGATACCATACGAGCAGTACTTC,CASSFQGRSIPYEQYF
TRBJ1-2,16,-,TRBV29-1,-,TGCAGCGTTGAAGTTCCCCGGAGAGGGATTGAGAACGGCTACACCTTC,CSVEVPRRGIENGYTF
TRBJ1-1,13,-,TRBV6-6,few,TGTGCCAGCAAAGACGGACAACTAGGTAAAGCTTTCTTT,CASKDGQLGKAFF
TRBJ1-2,16,-,TRBV24-1,-,TGTGCCACCAGTGATTTCGGGCAATCTTCCCACCAAGGCTACACCTTC,CATSDFGQSSHQGYTF
TRBJ1-2,15,-,TRBV5-8,-,TGTGCCAGCAGCCCCGGGACGGACCTTAACTATGGCTACACCTTC,CASSPGTDLNYGYTF
TRBJ2-5,17,-,TRBV11-1,few,TGTGCCAGCAGCTTAGAACAGTACCGGGACTACCAAGAGACCCAGTACTTC,CASSLEQYRDYQETQYF
TRBJ1-6,16,-,TRBV20-1,-,TGCAGTGCTAGAGATCGAGGCTCAGGATCCAATTCACCCCTCCACTTT,CSARDRGSGSNSPLHF
TRBJ1-4,16,-,TRBV7-9,-,TGTGCCAGCAGCGCGGAGGGGCAGGGGCGCTCTGAAAAACTGTTTTTT,CASSAEGQGRSEKLFF
TRBJ1-1,13,-,TRBV27,-,TGTGCCACCAGCTATGTTGGGAACACTGAAGCTTTCTTT,CATSYVGNTEAFF
TRBJ1-1,18,TRBD1,TRBV10-3,-,TGTGCCATCAGTGAGGCCGGACAGGGGTATTGGGTGAACACTGAAGCTTTCTTT,CAISEAGQGYWVNTEAFF
TRBJ2-3,15,TRBD1,TRBV6-2/TRBV6-3,few,TGTGCCAGCATAGGACAGGGCGGCGGTACAGATACGCAGTATTTT,CASIGQGGGTDTQYF
TRBJ1-1,14,-,TRBV27,-,TGTGCCAGCAGTTTATCCCAGGGTGGCACTGAAGCTTTCTTT,CASSLSQGGTEAFF
TRBJ2-5,15,TRBD1,TRBV5-4,-,TGTGCCAGCAGCTTGGTGGACAGGGGGCGGGAGACCCAGTACTTC,CASSLVDRGRETQYF
TRBJ2-3,16,TRBD2,TRBV28,-,TGTGCCAGCAGACTAGGTAGCGGGGGGTTTTCAGATACGCAGTATTTT,CASRLGSGGFSDTQYF
TRBJ1-5,13,-,TRBV6-5,-,TGTGCCAGCAGTGCAGGACTTGAACAGCCCCAGCATTTT,CASSAGLEQPQHF
TRBJ2-5,10,-,TRBV25-1,few,TGTGCCAGCAGTGAAGGGGCCCAGTACTTC,CASSEGAQYF
TRBJ1-1,16,-,TRBV3-1,-,TGTGCCAGCAGCCAAGATCGGAGGGGGAGGGACACTGAAGCTTTCTTT,CASSQDRRGRDTEAFF
TRBJ2-7,14,TRBD1,TRBV19,many,TGTGCCAGTAGCCCCGGGACAGGGACCTACGAGCAGTACTTC,CASSPGTGTYEQYF
TRBJ2-6,15,-,TRBV2,-,TGTGCCAGCAGTTCCAGGGTAGCTGGGGCCAACGTCCTGACTTTC,CASSSRVAGANVLTF
TRBJ2-7,13,-,TRBV27,-,TGTGCCAGCAGGAGGGGCAGTTCCTACGAGCAGTACTTC,CASRRGSSYEQYF
TRBJ2-3,16,-,TRBV5-1,many,TGCGCCAGCAGCTCTAGACTAACCTCCGGTCCATATACGCAGTATTTT,CASSSRLTSGPYTQYF
TRBJ2-7,11,-,TRBV12-3/TRBV12-4,-,TGTGCCAGCAGTACCGCCTACGAGCAGTACTTC,CASSTAYEQYF
TRBJ1-2,12,TRBD1,TRBV12-3/TRBV12-4,many,TGTGCCAGCACAGGGGGGTACTATGGCTACACCTTC,CASTGGYYGYTF
TRBJ2-3,16,TRBD1,TRBV7-9,-,TGTGCCAGCAGCTCGTTGGGACAGCAAGAGACAGATACGCAGTATTTT,CASSSLGQQETDTQYF
TRBJ2-3,17,TRBD2,TRBV5-4,-,TGTGCCAGCAGGGAGCTTGCGGCGGGGGGGAGCACAGATACGCAGTATTTT,CASRELAAGGSTDTQYF
TRBJ2-3,12,-,TRBV20-1,-,TGCAGTGCTAGGTTCAGCACAGATACGCAGTATTTT,CSARFSTDTQYF
TRBJ1-5,16,-,TRBV12-3/TRBV12-4,-,TGTGCCAGCAGCTCTTGGGTCTGGGGCGAAAATCAGCCCCAGCATTTT,CASSSWVWGENQPQHF
TRBJ2-5,15,-,TRBV7-2,few,TGTGCCAGCAGCTATCCCCTAGCGCCCACCGGGACCCAGTACTTC,CASSYPLAPTGTQYF
TRBJ1-1,15,-,TRBV7-9,-,TGTGCCAGCAGCCCCGAGCCCCGGGGTGTCACTGAAGCTTTCTTT,CASSPEPRGVTEAFF
TRBJ2-3,15,TRBD2,TRBV7-9,many,TGTGCCAGCAGCTCCTCAGGGAGGGGTGCAGATACGCAGTATTTT,CASSSSGRGADTQYF